This T cell receptor beta chain was documented in a study of blood T cell repertoires in COVID-19. Study-level information: The cDNA or gDNA used as material had been derived from T cells, B-cell-depleted T cells, or PBMCs.

Per the germline V gene, CDR1 is MNHEY and CDR2 is SVGAGI. The V and J ends lost 7 bases and 6 bases respectively, with 15 bases between them. The CDR3 totals 13 residues. Data came from immunoSEQ multiplex PCR; TCRdb stores just in-frame clones and leaves some out. The sample includes some 170,000 clones, about 85% seen only once; the top ten take roughly 6%. The study assigned cohorts using participant-reported clinical history. V is TRBV6-5 and J is TRBJ1-2; weak D call: TRBD1 (6 bases). Input material: PBMCs or T cells enriched from blood (not recorded which). The TCR originated in a man aged 40-50 years who had recovered from COVID-19. The CDR3 is CASTSNRVDGYTF. The CDR3 nucleotides read TGTGCCAGCACTTCAAACAGGGTGGATGGCTACACCTTC.